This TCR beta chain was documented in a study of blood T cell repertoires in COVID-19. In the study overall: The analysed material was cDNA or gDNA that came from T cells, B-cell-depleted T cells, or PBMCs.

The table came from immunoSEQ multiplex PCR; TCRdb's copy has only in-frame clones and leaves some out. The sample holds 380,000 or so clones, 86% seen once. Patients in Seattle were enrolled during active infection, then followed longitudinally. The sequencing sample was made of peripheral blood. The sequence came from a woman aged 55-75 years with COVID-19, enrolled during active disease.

For the CDR3, the DNA is TGTGCCAGCAGCTCGGACAGGTGGTCAAAAGAGACCCAGTACTTC. Translated: CASSSDRWSKETQYF. The V gene is TRBV7-2, the J gene TRBJ2-5; 7 positions match TRBD1. The CDR3 extends over 15 amino acids. CDR1 is SGHTA, CDR2 FQGNSA, per germline. The J segment lost 3 bases and the V segment lost 4 bases, leaving 8 bases of the junction unmatched.